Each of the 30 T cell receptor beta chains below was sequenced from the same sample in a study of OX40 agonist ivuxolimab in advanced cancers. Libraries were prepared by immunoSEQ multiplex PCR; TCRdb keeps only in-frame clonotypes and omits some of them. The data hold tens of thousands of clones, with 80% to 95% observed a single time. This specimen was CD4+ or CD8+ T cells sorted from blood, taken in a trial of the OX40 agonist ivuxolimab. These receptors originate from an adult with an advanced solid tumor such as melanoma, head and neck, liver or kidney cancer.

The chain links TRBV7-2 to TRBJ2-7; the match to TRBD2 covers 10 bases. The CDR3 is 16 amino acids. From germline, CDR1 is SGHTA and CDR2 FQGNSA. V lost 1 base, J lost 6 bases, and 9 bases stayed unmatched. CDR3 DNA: TGTGCCAGCAGCTTAGGGACTAGCGGACCTACACTCGAGCAGTACTTC. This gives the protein CASSLGTSGPTLEQYF.

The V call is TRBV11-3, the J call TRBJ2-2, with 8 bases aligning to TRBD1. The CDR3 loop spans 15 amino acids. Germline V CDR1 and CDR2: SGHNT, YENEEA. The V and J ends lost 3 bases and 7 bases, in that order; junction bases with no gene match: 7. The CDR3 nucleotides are TGTGCCAGCAGCTTCGGCAGGGGGCAGGGCGGGGAGCTGTTTTTT. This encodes CASSFGRGQGGELFF.

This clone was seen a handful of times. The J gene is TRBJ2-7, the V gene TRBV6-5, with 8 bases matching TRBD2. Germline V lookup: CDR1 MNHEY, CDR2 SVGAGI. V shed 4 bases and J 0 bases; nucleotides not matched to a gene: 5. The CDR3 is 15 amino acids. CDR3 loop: CASSFLAGSSYEQYF. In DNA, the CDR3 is TGTGCCAGCAGTTTTCTAGCGGGTAGCTCCTACGAGCAGTACTTC.

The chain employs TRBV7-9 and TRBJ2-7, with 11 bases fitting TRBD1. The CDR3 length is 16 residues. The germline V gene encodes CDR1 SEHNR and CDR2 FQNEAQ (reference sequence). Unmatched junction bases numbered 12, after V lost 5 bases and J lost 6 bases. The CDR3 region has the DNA TGTGCCAGCAGCCCACTAGTATGGACAGGGGGCGTCGAGCAGTACTTC. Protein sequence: CASSPLVWTGGVEQYF. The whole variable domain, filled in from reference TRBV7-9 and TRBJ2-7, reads DTGVSQNPRHKITKRGQNVTFRCDPISEHNRLYWYRQTLGQGPEFLTYFQNEAQLEKSRLLSDRFSAERPKGSFSTLEIQRTEQGDSAMYLCASSPLVWTGGVEQYFGPGTRLTVT.

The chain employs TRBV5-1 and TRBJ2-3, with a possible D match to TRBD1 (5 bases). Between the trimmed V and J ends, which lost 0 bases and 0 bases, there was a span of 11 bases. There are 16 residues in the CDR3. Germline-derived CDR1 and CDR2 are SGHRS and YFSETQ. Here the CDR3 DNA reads TGCGCCAGCAGCTTGGGGGTGACAGTTAGCACAGATACGCAGTATTTT. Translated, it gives CASSLGVTVSTDTQYF.

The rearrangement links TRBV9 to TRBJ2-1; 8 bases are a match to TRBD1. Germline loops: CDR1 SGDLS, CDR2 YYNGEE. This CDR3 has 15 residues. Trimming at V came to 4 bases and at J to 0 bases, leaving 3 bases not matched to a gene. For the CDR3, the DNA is TGTGCCAGCAGCACCACAGGGGGCTCCTACAATGAGCAGTTCTTC. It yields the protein CASSTTGGSYNEQFF.

The CDR3 sequence is CASSAQQGAGEQYF. The CDR3 region has the DNA TGTGCCAGCAGCGCCCAACAAGGGGCGGGGGAGCAGTACTTC. The chain carries TRBV7-2 and TRBJ2-5, with 7 nucleotides matching TRBD2. Trimming at V came to 5 bases and at J to 11 bases, leaving 14 bases not matched to a gene. The CDR3 loop spans 14 amino acids. From germline, CDR1 is SGHTA and CDR2 FQGNSA.

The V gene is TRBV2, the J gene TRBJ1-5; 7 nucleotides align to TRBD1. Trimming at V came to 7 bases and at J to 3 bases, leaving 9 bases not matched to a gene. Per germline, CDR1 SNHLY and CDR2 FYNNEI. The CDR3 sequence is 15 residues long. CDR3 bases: TGTGCCAGCAACCCATCGACAGGGACCAATCAGCCCCAGCATTTT. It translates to CASNPSTGTNQPQHF.

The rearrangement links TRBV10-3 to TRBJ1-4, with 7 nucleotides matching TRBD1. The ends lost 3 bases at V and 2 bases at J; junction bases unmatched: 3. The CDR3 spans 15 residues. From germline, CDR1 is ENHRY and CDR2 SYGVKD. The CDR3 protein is CAISDGTDTNEKLFF. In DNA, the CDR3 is TGTGCCATCAGTGATGGGACAGATACTAATGAAAAACTGTTTTTT.

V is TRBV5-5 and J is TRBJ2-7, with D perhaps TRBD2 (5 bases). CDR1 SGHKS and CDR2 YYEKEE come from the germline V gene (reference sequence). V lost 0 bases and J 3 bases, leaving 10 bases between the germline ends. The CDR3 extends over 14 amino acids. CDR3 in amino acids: CASSLAPGSYEQYF. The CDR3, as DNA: TGTGCCAGCAGCTTGGCCCCTGGGAGCTACGAGCAGTACTTC.

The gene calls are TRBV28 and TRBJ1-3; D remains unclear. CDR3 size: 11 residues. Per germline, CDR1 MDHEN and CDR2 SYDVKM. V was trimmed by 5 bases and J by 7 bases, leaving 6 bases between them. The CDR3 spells CASSAQNTIYF. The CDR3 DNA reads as TGTGCCAGCAGTGCCCAGAACACCATATATTTT.

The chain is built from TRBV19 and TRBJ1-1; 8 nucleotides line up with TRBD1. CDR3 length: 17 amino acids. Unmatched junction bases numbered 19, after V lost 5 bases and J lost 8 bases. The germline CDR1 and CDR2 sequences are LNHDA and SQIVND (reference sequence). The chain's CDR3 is CASSPLGTGGHRGEAFF. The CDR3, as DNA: TGTGCCAGTAGTCCCCTCGGGACAGGAGGTCACCGGGGAGAAGCTTTCTTT.

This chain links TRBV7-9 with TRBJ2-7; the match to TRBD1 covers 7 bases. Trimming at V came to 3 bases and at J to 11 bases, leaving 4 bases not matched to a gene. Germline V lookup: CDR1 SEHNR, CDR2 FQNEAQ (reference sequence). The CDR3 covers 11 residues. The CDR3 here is CASSLVGQEYF. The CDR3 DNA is TGTGCCAGCAGCTTGGTAGGACAGGAGTACTTC.

CDR3 loop: CASSPTPQGYNEQFF. As DNA, the CDR3 is TGTGCCAGCAGCCCGACCCCCCAGGGATACAATGAGCAGTTCTTC. The chain combines TRBV11-2 with TRBJ2-1; TRBD1 is a possible D gene (5 bases). With 5 bases removed from V and 4 bases from J, the gap between germline ends came to 15 bases. The CDR3 sequence is 15 residues long. Germline lookup yields CDR1 SGHAT and CDR2 FQNNGV.

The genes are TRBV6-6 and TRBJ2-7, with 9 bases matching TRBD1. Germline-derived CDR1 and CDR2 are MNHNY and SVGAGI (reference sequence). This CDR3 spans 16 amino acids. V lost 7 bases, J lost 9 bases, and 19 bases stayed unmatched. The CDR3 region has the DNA TGTGCCAGCATACGATCTCCGGGACAGGGACGGGTCGGGCAGTACTTC. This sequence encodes CASIRSPGQGRVGQYF.

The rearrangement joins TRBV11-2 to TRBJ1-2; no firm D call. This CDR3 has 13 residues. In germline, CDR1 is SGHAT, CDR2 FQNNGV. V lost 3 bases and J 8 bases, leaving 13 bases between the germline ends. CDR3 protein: CASSFILSGGYTF. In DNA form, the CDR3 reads TGTGCCAGCAGCTTTATCTTAAGCGGGGGCTACACCTTC.

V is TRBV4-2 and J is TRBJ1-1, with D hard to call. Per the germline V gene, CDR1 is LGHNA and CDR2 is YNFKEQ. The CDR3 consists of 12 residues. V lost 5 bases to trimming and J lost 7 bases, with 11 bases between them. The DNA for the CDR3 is TGTGCCAGCAGCTCACACCGGGGTGAAGCTTTCTTT. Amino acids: CASSSHRGEAFF.

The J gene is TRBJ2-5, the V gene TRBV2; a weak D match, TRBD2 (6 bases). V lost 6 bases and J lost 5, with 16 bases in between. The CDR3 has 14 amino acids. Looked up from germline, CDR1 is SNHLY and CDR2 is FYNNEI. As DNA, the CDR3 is TGTGCCAGCAGCCGGGACCCTGGGGGGGAGACCCAGTACTTC. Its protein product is CASSRDPGGETQYF.

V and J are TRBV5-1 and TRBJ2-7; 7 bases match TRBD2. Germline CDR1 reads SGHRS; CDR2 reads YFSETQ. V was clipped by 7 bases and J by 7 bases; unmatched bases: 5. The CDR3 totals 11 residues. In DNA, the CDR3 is TGCGCCAGCCGGGAGGCGCAAGAGCAGTACTTC. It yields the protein CASREAQEQYF.

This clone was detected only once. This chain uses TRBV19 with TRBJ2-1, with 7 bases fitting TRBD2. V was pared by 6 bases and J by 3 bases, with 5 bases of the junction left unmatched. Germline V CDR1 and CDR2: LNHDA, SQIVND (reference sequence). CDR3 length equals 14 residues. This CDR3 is CASSPLALYNEQFF. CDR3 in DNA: TGTGCCAGTAGCCCACTAGCGCTCTACAATGAGCAGTTCTTC. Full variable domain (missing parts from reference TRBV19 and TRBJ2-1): DGGITQSPKYLFRKEGQNVTLSCEQNLNHDAMYWYRQDPGQGLRLIYYSQIVNDFQKGDIAEGYSVSREKKESFPLTVTSAQKNPTAFYLCASSPLALYNEQFFGPGTRLTVL.

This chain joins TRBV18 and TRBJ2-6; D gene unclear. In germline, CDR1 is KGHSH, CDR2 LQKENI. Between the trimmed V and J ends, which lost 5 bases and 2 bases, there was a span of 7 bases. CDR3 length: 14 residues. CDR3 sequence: CASSVSTGANVLTF. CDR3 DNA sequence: TGTGCCAGCTCAGTTTCAACTGGGGCCAACGTCCTGACTTTC.

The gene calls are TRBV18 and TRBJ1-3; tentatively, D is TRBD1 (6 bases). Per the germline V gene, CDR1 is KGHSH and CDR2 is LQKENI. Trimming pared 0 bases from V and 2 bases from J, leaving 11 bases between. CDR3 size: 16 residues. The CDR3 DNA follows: TGTGCCAGCTCACCACCGGCCAGGGGCACTGGAAACACCATATATTTT. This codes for CASSPPARGTGNTIYF.

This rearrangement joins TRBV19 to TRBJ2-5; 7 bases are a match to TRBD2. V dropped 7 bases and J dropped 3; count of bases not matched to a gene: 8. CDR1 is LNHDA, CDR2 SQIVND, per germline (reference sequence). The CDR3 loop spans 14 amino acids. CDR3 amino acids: CASTSGRREETQYF. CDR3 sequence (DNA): TGTGCCAGTACCTCCGGGAGGAGGGAAGAGACCCAGTACTTC.

In DNA form, the CDR3 reads TGCGCCAGCAGCTTGTACGGGTCGGCGGGAGCGAACACCGGGGAGCTGTTTTTT. It yields the protein CASSLYGSAGANTGELFF. The chain links TRBV5-1 to TRBJ2-2, with 7 bases matching TRBD2. The CDR3 sequence is 18 residues long. Per germline, CDR1 SGHRS and CDR2 YFSETQ. V trimming: 1 base; J trimming: 0 bases; junction bases outside the gene matches: 9.

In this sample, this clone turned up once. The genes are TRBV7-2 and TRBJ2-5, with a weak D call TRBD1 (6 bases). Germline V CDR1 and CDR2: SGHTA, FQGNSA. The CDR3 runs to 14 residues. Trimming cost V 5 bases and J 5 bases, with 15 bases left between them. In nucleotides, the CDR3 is TGTGCCAGCAGCGCACAACAGGGTACGGAGACCCAGTACTTC. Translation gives CASSAQQGTETQYF.

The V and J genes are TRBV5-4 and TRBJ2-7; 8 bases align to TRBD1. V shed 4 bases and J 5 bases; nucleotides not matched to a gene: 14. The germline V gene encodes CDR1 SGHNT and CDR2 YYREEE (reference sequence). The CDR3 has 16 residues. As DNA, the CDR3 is TGTGCCAGCAGCCCCGGACAGGGTCCCCAGGTTCACGAGCAGTACTTC. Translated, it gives CASSPGQGPQVHEQYF.

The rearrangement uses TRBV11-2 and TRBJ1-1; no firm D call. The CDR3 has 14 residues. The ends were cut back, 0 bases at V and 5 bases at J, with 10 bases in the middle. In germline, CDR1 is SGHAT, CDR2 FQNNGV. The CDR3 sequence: CASSLDLERTEAFF. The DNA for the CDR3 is TGTGCCAGCAGCTTAGATCTGGAGCGGACTGAAGCTTTCTTT.

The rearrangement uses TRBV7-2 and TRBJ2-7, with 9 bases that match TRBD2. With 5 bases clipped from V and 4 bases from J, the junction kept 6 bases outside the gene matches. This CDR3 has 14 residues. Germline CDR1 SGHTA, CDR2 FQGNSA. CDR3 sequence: CASSRGGAGYEQYF. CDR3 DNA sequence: TGTGCCAGCAGCCGCGGGGGGGCGGGGTACGAGCAGTACTTC.

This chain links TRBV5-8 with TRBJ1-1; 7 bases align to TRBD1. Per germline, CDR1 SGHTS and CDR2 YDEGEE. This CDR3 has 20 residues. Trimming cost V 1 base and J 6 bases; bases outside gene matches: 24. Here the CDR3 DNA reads TGTGCCAGCAGCTTGTCTAAGTGGGTGGGACAGAGGCCCGGATTAGCTGAAGCTTTCTTT. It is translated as CASSLSKWVGQRPGLAEAFF.

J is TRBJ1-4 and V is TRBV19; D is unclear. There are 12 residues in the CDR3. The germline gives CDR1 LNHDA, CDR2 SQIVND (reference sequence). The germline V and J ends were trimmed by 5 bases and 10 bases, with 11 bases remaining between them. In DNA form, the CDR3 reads TGTGCCAGTAGTGAACAATCGGGAAAACTGTTTTTT. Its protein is CASSEQSGKLFF.